These T cell receptor beta chains were read from a single sample in a study of read filtering for tumor transcriptome and immune sequencing. In TCRdb, the reads were re-called with MiXCR into one record per CDR3 protein. Of tens of thousands of distinct CDR3 sequences listed, less than 20% are singletons. Material for sequencing was a population of CD138-negative cells sorted from bone marrow. All receptors come from a donor at least 40 years old with multiple myeloma. The CDR3 runs from the conserved cysteine through the conserved F or W. D genes are given only for firm matches. Clone size is given for some rows only: seen once, a few or many times, or a class if the clone is expanded.

TRBJ2-6,many,TRBV19,.,CASSQQRPGANVLTF,TGTGCCAGTAGTCAACAGCGTCCTGGGGCCAACGTCCTGACTTTC
TRBJ2-1,many,TRBV30,.,CAWSTPGLKIHEQFF,TGTGCCTGGAGTACTCCGGGACTGAAGATTCATGAGCAGTTCTTC
TRBJ1-1,many,TRBV18,.,CASSPTWVKADKAEAFF,TGTGCCAGCTCACCGACGTGGGTTAAAGCCGATAAGGCTGAAGCTTTCTTT
TRBJ1-1,many,TRBV29-1,.,CSVTGGGLSTEAFF,TGCAGCGTGACAGGAGGGGGGTTGAGCACTGAAGCTTTCTTT
TRBJ2-1,many,TRBV7-9,TRBD2,CASSQGLAVYSSYNEQFF,TGTGCCAGCAGCCAGGGACTAGCGGTTTACAGCTCCTACAATGAGCAGTTCTTC
TRBJ2-7,many,TRBV7-2,TRBD2,CASSPRSGSLYEQYF,TGTGCCAGCAGCCCCCGTAGCGGGAGCCTCTACGAGCAGTACTTC
TRBJ2-3,many,TRBV13,.,CASSSRDIPAEVGTDTQYF,TGTGCCAGCAGCTCCAGGGATATTCCAGCGGAGGTGGGCACAGATACGCAGTATTTT
TRBJ2-1,few,TRBV11-1,.,CASSLSRARSYNEQFF,TGTGCCAGCAGCTTAAGTAGGGCTAGATCCTACAATGAGCAGTTCTTC
TRBJ1-1,many,TRBV7-2,.,CASSMLRLMGTEAFF,TGTGCCAGCAGCATGCTTCGATTAATGGGCACTGAAGCTTTCTTT
TRBJ1-1,many,TRBV14,.,CATKGGTNTEAFF,TGTGCCACCAAGGGGGGCACGAACACTGAAGCTTTCTTT
TRBJ1-2,many,TRBV29-1,.,CSVTQTVNYGYTF,TGCAGCGTTACCCAGACAGTTAACTATGGCTACACCTTC
TRBJ2-1,many,TRBV20-1,.,CSATQGIDEQFF,TGCAGTGCTACCCAGGGAATTGATGAGCAGTTCTTC
TRBJ2-7,few,TRBV12-3/TRBV12-4,.,CASSADGHYEQYF,TGTGCCAGCAGTGCCGACGGCCACTACGAGCAGTACTTC
TRBJ2-1,many,TRBV2,TRBD1,CASTLDRANEQFF,TGTGCCAGCACCTTGGACAGGGCGAATGAGCAGTTCTTC
TRBJ2-5,many,TRBV20-1,.,CSARFTGQETQYF,TGCAGTGCTAGGTTTACGGGACAAGAGACCCAGTACTTC
TRBJ2-5,many,TRBV28,.,CASCQGYQETQYF,TGTGCCAGCTGCCAGGGGTACCAAGAGACCCAGTACTTC
TRBJ2-7,many,TRBV19,TRBD2,CASSITGGYRAGYEQYF,TGTGCCAGTAGCATCACGGGAGGGTACAGGGCTGGATACGAGCAGTACTTC
TRBJ2-7,many,TRBV2,.,CASFGGRSFF,TGTGCCAGCTTCGGGGGCAGATCCTTCTTC
TRBJ2-1,many,TRBV7-9,TRBD2,CASSLAGLAGVNEQFF,TGTGCCAGCAGCTTAGCGGGACTAGCGGGAGTCAATGAGCAGTTCTTC
TRBJ2-2,many,TRBV7-9,.,CASSSAGAVDTGELFF,TGTGCCAGCAGCTCCGCAGGGGCGGTGGACACCGGGGAGCTGTTTTTT
TRBJ2-5,many,TRBV5-1,.,CASSFFLETQYF,TGCGCCAGCAGCTTCTTCTTGGAGACCCAGTACTTC
TRBJ2-7,many,TRBV20-1,TRBD1,CSAGGTGASEQYF,TGCAGTGCTGGCGGGACAGGGGCCTCCGAGCAGTACTTC
TRBJ2-6,many,TRBV19,.,CASSPSGLGANVLTF,TGTGCCAGTAGTCCTTCAGGGCTCGGGGCCAACGTCCTGACTTTC
TRBJ2-4,.,TRBV2,.,CATSRDGKNIQYF,TGTGCCACCTCCCGGGACGGCAAAAACATTCAGTACTTC
TRBJ2-5,many,TRBV3-1,.,CASSQGGLGWETQYF,TGTGCCAGCAGCCAGGGAGGCCTCGGTTGGGAGACCCAGTACTTC
TRBJ2-3,many,TRBV6-1,.,CASSEDGRAQYF,TGTGCCAGCAGTGAAGACGGCAGGGCGCAGTATTTT
TRBJ1-1,many,TRBV20-1,.,CSAREGGGEAFF,TGCAGTGCTAGAGAAGGAGGCGGAGAAGCTTTCTTT
TRBJ2-3,once,TRBV20-1,.,CSARSQYSNQPQYF,TGCAGTGCTCGGTCCCAGTATAGCAATCAGCCCCAGTATTTT
TRBJ1-4,many,TRBV30,.,CAWSPTPTNEKLFF,TGTGCCTGGAGTCCGACACCAACTAATGAAAAACTGTTTTTT
TRBJ2-6,medium-sized,TRBV9,.,CASRFGGSGANVLTF,TGTGCCAGCAGGTTCGGCGGCTCTGGGGCCAACGTCCTGACTTTC
TRBJ2-1,many,TRBV2,.,CASGGPTRRDEQFF,TGTGCCAGCGGCGGGCCCACCCGGAGGGATGAGCAGTTCTTC
TRBJ2-4,many,TRBV29-1,.,CSVRVLLAKNIQYF,TGCAGCGTCCGGGTGCTGCTAGCCAAAAACATTCAGTACTTC
TRBJ2-7,medium-sized,TRBV20-1,TRBD1,CSAGGDRGREEQYF,TGCAGTGCAGGAGGGGACAGGGGGCGGGAAGAGCAGTACTTC
TRBJ2-1,many,TRBV12-3/TRBV12-4,TRBD2,CASTPGTSGRGNEQFF,TGTGCCAGCACTCCGGGGACTTCCGGGAGGGGCAATGAGCAGTTCTTC
TRBJ2-7,many,TRBV20-1,TRBD2,CSARDVTSGSYEQYF,TGCAGTGCTAGAGACGTGACTAGCGGGAGCTACGAGCAGTACTTC
TRBJ1-1,.,TRBV18,.,CASSPTDRLAEAFF,TGTGCCAGCTCACCTACGGACCGCTTGGCTGAAGCTTTCTTT
TRBJ2-1,many,TRBV11-1,TRBD1,CASSPQTGSSYNEQFF,TGTGCCAGCAGCCCCCAGACAGGGAGCTCCTACAATGAGCAGTTCTTC
TRBJ2-1,.,TRBV24-1,TRBD1,CAASENQGASLNEQFF,TGTGCCGCCAGTGAAAACCAGGGGGCTTCGCTCAATGAGCAGTTCTTC
TRBJ2-3,many,TRBV3-1,.,CASSLRRGMTDTQYF,TGTGCCAGCAGCCTTCGTCGTGGCATGACAGATACGCAGTATTTT
TRBJ2-7,many,TRBV7-2,.,CASSLDLPYEQYF,TGTGCCAGCAGCTTGGACCTACCCTACGAGCAGTACTTC
TRBJ2-3,many,TRBV20-1,.,CSAKGGSSTDTQYF,TGCAGTGCCAAGGGGGGGTCGAGCACAGATACGCAGTATTTT
TRBJ2-1,many,TRBV12-5,TRBD2,CASGSPGAGVNNEQFF,TGTGCTAGTGGTTCGCCCGGGGCGGGGGTGAACAATGAGCAGTTCTTC
TRBJ2-5,.,TRBV19,.,CARRSWDIGETQYF,TGTGCCAGACGAAGCTGGGACATCGGGGAGACCCAGTACTTC
TRBJ1-5,few,TRBV28,.,CASSTSGIGNQPQHF,TGTGCCAGCAGTACATCGGGGATTGGCAATCAGCCCCAGCATTTT
TRBJ2-2,many,TRBV20-1,TRBD2,CSAGTSGRAGTGELFF,TGCAGTGCCGGGACTAGCGGGAGGGCCGGCACCGGGGAGCTGTTTTTT
TRBJ2-7,many,TRBV7-9,TRBD1,CASLGYGPDRGYEQYF,TGTGCCAGCCTAGGATATGGGCCGGACAGGGGGTACGAGCAGTACTTC
TRBJ2-2,.,TRBV20-1,.,CSARPLARGRGTGELFF,TGCAGTGCCAGACCCCTAGCGAGAGGCCGGGGCACCGGGGAGCTGTTTTTT
TRBJ2-3,many,TRBV29-1,.,CSVGDRTSTDTQYF,TGCAGCGTTGGGGACCGGACTAGCACAGATACGCAGTATTTT
TRBJ1-2,.,TRBV10-2,TRBD1,CASSESSRTGAEGYTF,TGCGCCAGCAGTGAGTCCTCTAGGACAGGGGCGGAAGGCTACACCTTC
TRBJ1-4,many,TRBV7-9,TRBD1,CASSWTSGGFGKLFF,TGTGCCAGCAGCTGGACTTCAGGGGGCTTCGGTAAACTGTTTTTT
TRBJ2-5,few,TRBV19,.,CASSPFLGLNKGETQYF,TGTGCCAGTAGTCCCTTCCTGGGCCTAAACAAGGGAGAGACCCAGTACTTC